The rows below give T cell receptor beta chains drawn from one sample of a study of CD8+ T cells in alopecia areata. The protocol was immunoSEQ multiplex PCR, while the TCRdb copy is restricted to in-frame clones and leaves out a portion. The repertoire holds about 11,000 clones, with roughly 56% as singletons. Sequenced material: skin, taken at week 0. Every receptor here comes from a human donor with alopecia areata. CDR3s include the opening cysteine and the closing phenylalanine or tryptophan. A D gene is named only where the DNA matches it firmly. A clone size is listed for some rows: how often the clone was seen (once, few, many), or a class if it is expanded.

clone size,D gene,V gene,J gene,CDR3 DNA,CDR3 protein
NA,NA,TRBV4-2,TRBJ2-2,TGTGCCAGCAGCCAAGATCTACTGGTAAACACCGGGGAGCTGTTTTTT,CASSQDLLVNTGELFF
NA,NA,TRBV7-9,TRBJ2-1,TGTGCCAGCAGCTCGCCGGGCGGTGGAGAGCAGTTCTTC,CASSSPGGGEQFF
NA,NA,TRBV23-1,TRBJ1-2,TGCGCCAGCGGTTGGGGGGATGGCTACACCTTC,CASGWGDGYTF
NA,NA,TRBV4-1,TRBJ1-5,TGCGCCAGCAGCCCCGCGGGGGGCCTCGATCCCAATCAGCCCCAGCATTTT,CASSPAGGLDPNQPQHF
few,NA,TRBV29-1,TRBJ2-5,TGCAGCGTCGCCGGACAGGGAGGGCCCCAAGAGACCCAGTACTTC,CSVAGQGGPQETQYF
NA,TRBD2,TRBV11-3,TRBJ2-3,TGTGCCAGCAGCTCGGGGGGGGCCCTGGACCACACAGATACGCAGTATTTT,CASSSGGALDHTDTQYF
few,TRBD1,TRBV5-1,TRBJ1-1,TGCGCCAGCAGCTCACAAACAGGGGCCCTTGAAGCTTTCTTT,CASSSQTGALEAFF
NA,TRBD2,TRBV29-1,TRBJ2-3,TGCAGCGTTGAAAGGGCGGGAGGGCCGGCAGATACGCAGTATTTT,CSVERAGGPADTQYF
NA,NA,TRBV6-5,TRBJ2-1,TGTGCCAGCAGTACAAGGACGACTGAGCAGTTCTTC,CASSTRTTEQFF
NA,NA,TRBV5-6,TRBJ1-5,TGTGCCAGCAGCTTGGCCTTTGCAGGTAGCAATCAGCCCCAGCATTTT,CASSLAFAGSNQPQHF
few,NA,TRBV27,TRBJ1-5,TGTGCCAGCAATCGGGGATCAGGACAGCCCCAGCATTTT,CASNRGSGQPQHF
NA,TRBD1,TRBV6-5,TRBJ1-1,TGTGCCAGCATCGATATCGGACAGGGGGGGACTGAAGCTTTCTTT,CASIDIGQGGTEAFF
NA,TRBD1,TRBV18,TRBJ2-1,TGTGCCAGCTCACCACCGGTCAGGGGGTCTTACAATGAGCAGTTCTTC,CASSPPVRGSYNEQFF
NA,TRBD2,TRBV10-3,TRBJ2-1,TGTGCCATCAGTGAGTCGGGCATAGCGGGAGAGTACTATGGGCCGCACAATGAGCAGTTCTTC,CAISESGIAGEYYGPHNEQFF
NA,TRBD1,TRBV18,TRBJ2-7,TGTGCCAGCTCACTGCGACAGGGGAACCCCTACGAGCAGTACTTC,CASSLRQGNPYEQYF
NA,NA,TRBV29-1,TRBJ1-2,TGCAGCGCCTCGGTCGGATATGGCTACACCTTC,CSASVGYGYTF
NA,NA,TRBV19,TRBJ1-4,TGTGCCAGTAGTCTCCGGGTGGCGAATGAAAAACTGTTTTTT,CASSLRVANEKLFF
few,TRBD1,TRBV30,TRBJ1-5,TGTGCCTCCCACCGACCCAGGGGGCGACACAATCAGCCCCAGCATTTT,CASHRPRGRHNQPQHF
NA,NA,TRBV5-1,TRBJ2-7,TGCGCCAGCAGCTTGTCTAGAGGTTCCTACGAGCAGTACTTC,CASSLSRGSYEQYF
NA,NA,TRBV2,TRBJ2-2,TGTGCCAGCATAAGGGCAGGCTTCACCGGGGAGCTGTTTTTT,CASIRAGFTGELFF
NA,NA,TRBV6-6,TRBJ2-2,TGTGCCAGCAGTTTGAGGGCGCGGATCGGGGAGCTGTTTTTT,CASSLRARIGELFF
NA,NA,TRBV6-6,TRBJ1-2,TGTGCCAGCAGTGCGGGACCCCTCTATGGCTACACCTTC,CASSAGPLYGYTF
once,NA,TRBV19,TRBJ1-5,TGTGCCAGTAGTGGGGACCTGGGAAAAAAATACGATCAGCCCCAGCATTTT,CASSGDLGKKYDQPQHF
NA,NA,TRBV6-5,TRBJ2-1,TGTGCCACAAACCGGGGATTATACAATGAGCAGTTCTTC,CATNRGLYNEQFF
NA,NA,TRBV27,TRBJ1-2,TGTGCCAGCAGTTTATCGGTCAGTAGGTTTGGCTACACCTTC,CASSLSVSRFGYTF
few,NA,TRBV11-3,TRBJ2-2,TGTGCCAGCAGCTTAGGCGCTAGCGCCCAATCGGGGGAGCTGTTTTTT,CASSLGASAQSGELFF
NA,NA,TRBV6-1,TRBJ2-5,TGTGCCAGCAGAAGACAGGTGTGGGAGACCCAGTACTTC,CASRRQVWETQYF
NA,TRBD1,TRBV5-1,TRBJ1-2,TGCGCCAGCAGCATTAACCCGGGACAGTTAATAAGGGGCTACACCTTC,CASSINPGQLIRGYTF
NA,NA,TRBV6-4,TRBJ2-7,TGTGCCAACTTGGACAGCTACGAGCAGTACTTC,CANLDSYEQYF
NA,NA,TRBV5-8,TRBJ2-7,TGTGCCAGCAGCCCGGGAAGGGACTACGAGCAGTACTTC,CASSPGRDYEQYF
NA,NA,TRBV20-1,TRBJ1-1,TGCAGTGCTAGAGACGGTTCTGAAGCCTTCTTT,CSARDGSEAFF
NA,NA,TRBV10-3,TRBJ2-3,TGTGCCATCAGTGAGGCGGCTTATAGCACAGATACGCAGTATTTT,CAISEAAYSTDTQYF
few,TRBD1,TRBV4-2,TRBJ1-2,TGTGCCAGCAGCCGACAGGGGCGGTTCCGCTATGGCTACACCTTC,CASSRQGRFRYGYTF
NA,NA,TRBV15,TRBJ1-6,TGTGCCACCAGCAGAGATCCCAGGGGCGTGAATTCACCCCTCCACTTT,CATSRDPRGVNSPLHF
few,TRBD2,TRBV5-4,TRBJ2-7,TGTGCCAGCAGCCGTGGACTTCTAGCGGCGACCTACGAGCAGTACTTC,CASSRGLLAATYEQYF
NA,NA,TRBV7-6,TRBJ2-1,TGTGCCAGCAGCTTATATTGCGGGGCATATGAGCAGTTCTTC,CASSLYCGAYEQFF
NA,NA,TRBV14,TRBJ2-3,TGTGCCAGCAGCCAAGTAAGGGGGACTGTCACAGATACGCAGTATTTT,CASSQVRGTVTDTQYF
NA,NA,TRBV2,TRBJ2-1,TGTGCCAGCAGTGAAAAACCTTGGGGGGCGGTGCGGAAAGGGAGCTCCTACAATGAGCAGTTCTTC,CASSEKPWGAVRKGSSYNEQFF
few,NA,TRBV20-1,TRBJ2-5,TGCAGTGCTAGAGCCCCAGAGACCCAGTACTTC,CSARAPETQYF
few,TRBD1,TRBV19,TRBJ1-1,TGTGCCAGTAGTATGGGACAGAAGAACACTGAAGCTTTCTTT,CASSMGQKNTEAFF
few,NA,TRBV18,TRBJ1-1,TGTGCCAGCTCACCACCCGAGAACATGAACACTGAAGCTTTCTTT,CASSPPENMNTEAFF
NA,TRBD1,TRBV19,TRBJ2-7,TGTGCCAGTAGTTCGGACAGGGGAGGCGAGCAGTACTTC,CASSSDRGGEQYF
NA,NA,TRBV5-1,TRBJ2-7,TGCGCCAGCAGCTTAGGGAGCGGATCCTACGAGCAGTACTTC,CASSLGSGSYEQYF
NA,NA,TRBV6-9,TRBJ2-2,TGTGCCAGCAGTTTGAGGGCGCGGATCGGGGAGCTGTTTTTT,CASSLRARIGELFF
NA,TRBD1,TRBV5-1,TRBJ2-5,TGCGCCAGCAGCTTGACAGGGGGAGCGGAGACCCAGTACTTC,CASSLTGGAETQYF